The rows below give T cell receptor beta chains drawn from one sample of a study of T cells in tuberculosis. Method: immunoSEQ multiplex PCR; TCRdb's copy keeps in-frame clones and lacks some. This table has approximately 49,000 clones, more than 90% appearing once. The source was PBMCs, collected at tuberculosis diagnosis. The receptors were sampled from an adult with tuberculosis. The CDR3 runs from the conserved cysteine through the conserved F or W. The D gene is left open where the match is weak.

-,TRBV19,TRBJ2-7,CASRAYGGDEQYF,TGTGCCAGTAGGGCGTATGGCGGGGACGAGCAGTACTTC
TRBD2,TRBV11-3,TRBJ2-2,CASSSGTSGRSRTGELFF,TGTGCCAGCAGTTCCGGGACTAGCGGGAGGAGCAGGACCGGGGAGCTGTTTTTT
-,TRBV4-1,TRBJ2-1,CASSQGTTGKNEQFF,TGCGCCAGCAGCCAAGGGACTACCGGGAAGAATGAGCAGTTCTTC
TRBD1,TRBV5-1,TRBJ1-6,CASSFTGEIQSPLHF,TGCGCCAGCAGCTTCACAGGGGAAATTCAGTCACCCCTCCACTTT
-,TRBV29-1,TRBJ1-5,CSVGAADNQPQHF,TGCAGCGTTGGTGCTGCGGATAATCAGCCCCAGCATTTT
TRBD1,TRBV5-1,TRBJ1-1,CANSSQGANTEAFF,TGCGCCAACAGCTCTCAGGGGGCCAACACTGAAGCTTTCTTT
-,TRBV19,TRBJ2-7,CASSRIGAVTYEQYF,TGTGCCAGTAGTCGTATAGGAGCAGTAACCTACGAGCAGTACTTC
-,TRBV28,TRBJ1-2,CASRAGGPYGYTF,TGTGCCAGCAGGGCCGGGGGACCCTATGGCTACACCTTC
-,TRBV5-1,TRBJ1-1,CASTPSLGVNTEAFF,TGCGCCAGCACCCCAAGTCTGGGAGTGAACACTGAAGCTTTCTTT
-,TRBV6-5,TRBJ2-6,CASSYDQFSGANVLTF,TGTGCCAGCAGTTACGATCAGTTCTCTGGGGCCAACGTCCTGACTTTC
-,TRBV7-2,TRBJ1-1,CASSKGKNTEAFF,TGTGCCAGCAGCAAGGGGAAGAACACTGAAGCTTTCTTT
-,TRBV28,TRBJ1-5,CASSLRQINQPQHF,TGTGCCAGCAGTTTAAGACAGATTAATCAGCCCCAGCATTTT
TRBD2,TRBV5-4,TRBJ2-7,CASSSRGTSYEQYF,TGTGCCAGCAGCTCACGAGGGACTAGCTACGAGCAGTACTTC
-,TRBV4-3,TRBJ1-5,CASSQGWGGGQPQHF,TGCGCCAGCAGCCAAGGGTGGGGAGGAGGTCAGCCCCAGCATTTT
TRBD1,TRBV30,TRBJ2-3,CAWRGDRVTDTQYF,TGTGCCTGGAGGGGGGACAGGGTCACAGATACGCAGTATTTT
TRBD2,TRBV2,TRBJ2-6,CASSALAGFTGANVLTF,TGTGCCAGCAGTGCCCTAGCGGGATTTACTGGGGCCAACGTCCTGACTTTC
TRBD2,TRBV27,TRBJ2-7,CASSRGTSGNYEQYF,TGTGCCAGCAGTAGGGGGACTAGCGGGAATTACGAGCAGTACTTC
TRBD1,TRBV7-3,TRBJ1-1,CASSETGDRAEAFF,TGTGCCAGCAGCGAAACAGGGGACCGGGCTGAAGCTTTCTTT